One sample yielded the 12 T cell receptor beta chains listed below, sequenced in a study of cytomegalovirus exposure and HLA in healthy donors. 13 Jbeta primers and 60 Vbeta primers were used for the PCR. Produced via immunoSEQ multiplex PCR; TCRdb's table is partial and in-frame only. Of about 180,000 clones in the sample, roughly 82% were seen once. Sequencing used PBMCs. The receptors originated from a woman aged 45-65 years in good health and CMV-seronegative.

The V call is TRBV28, the J call TRBJ1-5; D remains ambiguous. This CDR3 region has 12 residues. Trimming left V 6 bases short and J 5 bases short, with 8 bases between. Germline lookup yields CDR1 MDHEN and CDR2 SYDVKM. CDR3 DNA: TGTGCCAGCAGAGAGGAGGATCAGCCCCAGCATTTT. This gives the protein CASREEDQPQHF.

J is TRBJ2-5 and V is TRBV9; 10 bases agree with TRBD2. The CDR3 extends over 12 amino acids. Germline CDR1 and CDR2: SGDLS and YYNGEE. V was pared by 4 bases and J by 9 bases, with 3 bases of the junction left unmatched. The CDR3 nucleotides are TGTGCCAGCAGCCCGACTAGCGGGTCCCAGTACTTC. Translating it yields CASSPTSGSQYF.

The V gene is TRBV7-2, the J gene TRBJ2-5; no firm D call. Near its end, the DNA agrees better with TRBJ2-7, so the J call may be wrong. This CDR3 has 14 residues. The germline V gene has CDR1 SGHTA and CDR2 FQGNSA. The DNA of the CDR3 is TGTGCCAGCAGCTTATACCTGGGCACCTACGAGCAGTACTTC. Residues: CASSLYLGTYEQYF.

This clone was seen just once. The chain employs TRBV18 and TRBJ2-7, with a tentative D call TRBD2 (6 bases). The CDR3 is 13 residues long. Germline CDR1 reads KGHSH; CDR2 reads LQKENI. V gave up 3 bases and J gave up 6 bases, with 12 bases separating them. The CDR3 DNA reads TGTGCCAGCTCACCTAGGGAGGAAGGCGAGCAGTACTTC. As protein: CASSPREEGEQYF.

V gene TRBV14 combines with J gene TRBJ2-1; D ambiguous. CDR3 length: 17 amino acids. From germline, CDR1 is SGHDN and CDR2 FVKESK. Trimming took off 1 base at V and 3 bases at J, with 16 bases between the two ends. The CDR3 region has the DNA TGTGCCAGCAGCCAAGCAGGTGGAAGATCCCTCTACAATGAGCAGTTCTTC. Translated: CASSQAGGRSLYNEQFF.

V usage is TRBV6-1 and J usage is TRBJ2-7; unclear D gene. Trimming removed 7 bases at V and 3 bases at J, with 7 bases between. Germline loops: CDR1 MNHNS, CDR2 SASEGT. The CDR3 runs 11 residues. The CDR3 DNA follows: TGTGCCAGCATACAATACTACGAGCAGTACTTC. It yields the protein CASIQYYEQYF.

This clone has only a few counts. The chain couples TRBV27 to TRBJ2-1, with 7 bases fitting TRBD1. V shed 0 bases, J shed 3 bases, and the junction held 2 bases outside the gene matches. The germline CDR1 and CDR2 sequences are MNHEY and SMNVEV (reference sequence). The CDR3 is 15 residues long. CDR3 region: CASSLSGTDYNEQFF. CDR3 coding DNA: TGTGCCAGCAGTTTATCGGGGACAGACTACAATGAGCAGTTCTTC.

CDR3 DNA sequence: TGTGCCAGCAGCTTATCCTCCTCCGGGGGGGGCTCCTACAATGAGCAGTTCTTC. Amino acid sequence: CASSLSSSGGGSYNEQFF. The J gene is TRBJ2-1, the V gene TRBV7-9; 8 positions agree with TRBD2. Germline assignment: CDR1 SEHNR and CDR2 FQNEAQ (reference sequence). CDR3 length: 18 residues. With V trimmed by 2 bases and J by 0 bases, 9 bases remained unmatched.

A single count supports this clone. V gene TRBV19 combines with J gene TRBJ2-3; no definite D call. The germline V gene has CDR1 LNHDA and CDR2 SQIVND (reference sequence). V lost 2 bases to trimming and J lost 0 bases, with 12 bases between them. The CDR3 extends over 16 amino acids. This CDR3 is CASSIIGPTSTDTQYF. CDR3 bases: TGTGCCAGTAGTATAATCGGCCCGACTAGCACAGATACGCAGTATTTT.

V usage is TRBV6-6 and J usage is TRBJ2-1; D unclear. V was cut by 9 bases and J by 4 bases, with 13 bases left in between. Per germline, CDR1 MNHNY and CDR2 SVGAGI (reference sequence). This CDR3 spans 13 amino acids. CDR3 sequence: CASSSSTYNEQFF. The CDR3 region has the DNA TGTGCCAGTTCCTCGAGCACTTACAATGAGCAGTTCTTC.

This chain uses TRBV9 with TRBJ2-5; D is undetermined. This CDR3 spans 14 amino acids. Looked up from germline, CDR1 is SGDLS and CDR2 is YYNGEE. V lost 0 bases and J lost 7, with 13 bases in between. The CDR3: CASSVGGPTGTQYF. As DNA, the CDR3 is TGTGCCAGCAGCGTAGGTGGCCCCACGGGGACCCAGTACTTC.

This clone was observed once. The chain carries TRBV6-5 and TRBJ1-6; D gene uncertain. Between the trimmed V and J ends, which lost 2 bases and 5 bases, there was a span of 10 bases. The germline CDR1 and CDR2 sequences are MNHEY and SVGAGI. This CDR3 is built from 15 residues. CDR3 amino acids: CASSYRRPNNSPLHF. Written as DNA, the CDR3 is TGTGCCAGCAGTTACCGCAGGCCAAATAATTCACCCCTCCACTTT.